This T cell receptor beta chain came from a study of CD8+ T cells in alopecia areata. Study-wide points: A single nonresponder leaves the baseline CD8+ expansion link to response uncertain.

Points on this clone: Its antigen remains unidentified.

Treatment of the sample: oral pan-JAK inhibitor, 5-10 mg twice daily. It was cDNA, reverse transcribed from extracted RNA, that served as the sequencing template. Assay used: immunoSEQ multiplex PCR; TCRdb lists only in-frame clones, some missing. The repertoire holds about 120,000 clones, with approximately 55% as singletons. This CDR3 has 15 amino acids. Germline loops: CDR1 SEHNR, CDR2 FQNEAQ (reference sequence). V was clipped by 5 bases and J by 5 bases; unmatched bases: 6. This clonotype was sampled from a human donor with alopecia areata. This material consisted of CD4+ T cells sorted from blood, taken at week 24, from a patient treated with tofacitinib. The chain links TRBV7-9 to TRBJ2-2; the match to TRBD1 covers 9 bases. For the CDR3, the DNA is TGTGCCAGCAGCCCCCAACAGGGGGCAACCGGGGAGCTGTTTTTT. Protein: CASSPQQGATGELFF.